Shown below are 25 T cell receptor beta chains from a single sample sequenced in a study of T-cell reconstitution after alpha-beta-depleted transplantation in children. The TCRbeta library was prepared with unique molecular identifiers. TCRdb re-called the PCR reads through MiXCR, storing one row per CDR3 protein. The sample holds 350,000 to 450,000 distinct CDR3 sequences; 10% to 15% are singletons and the top ten take approximately 4.2%. The sequencing here drew on PBMCs, taken from the stem cell graft. These receptors were collected from a human donor who donated a stem cell graft to a child with Fanconi anemia.

The chain couples TRBV18 to TRBJ1-2; possible D gene TRBD1, 5 bases. Germline CDR1 and CDR2: KGHSH and LQKENI. Trimming stripped 6 bases from V and 3 bases from J, with 14 bases between. The CDR3 loop spans 14 amino acids. CDR3: CASSRTGPDYGYTF. CDR3 sequence (DNA): TGTGCCAGCTCCCGAACAGGACCGGACTATGGCTACACCTTC.

This clonotype has more than one count but fewer than ten. The rearrangement uses TRBV20-1 and TRBJ2-1, with 8 bases matching TRBD2. The CDR3 sequence is 19 residues long. The germline gives CDR1 DFQATT, CDR2 SNEGSKA (reference sequence). The ends lost 5 bases at V and 2 bases at J; junction bases unmatched: 20. The CDR3 is CSALTIRELAGPTYNEQFF. The CDR3 nucleotides read TGCAGTGCTCTAACCATACGAGAGTTAGCGGGGCCTACCTACAATGAGCAGTTCTTC.

This clonotype was observed a handful of times. CDR3 bases: TGTGCCAGCAGCGTAGACCGGGGGGGCATCGGGGAGCTGTTTTTT. Its protein is CASSVDRGGIGELFF. The V gene is TRBV9, the J gene TRBJ2-2; TRBD2 aligns across 8 bases. CDR1 is SGDLS, CDR2 YYNGEE, per germline. The CDR3 has 15 residues. Unmatched junction bases numbered 5, after V lost 0 bases and J lost 7 bases.

This clonotype was picked up many times. The chain combines TRBV7-2 with TRBJ2-5; 11 nucleotides line up with TRBD2. Germline CDR1 and CDR2: SGHTA and FQGNSA. V was pared by 1 base and J by 5 bases, with 3 bases of the junction left unmatched. This CDR3 is 15 amino acids long. The CDR3 protein is CASSLVGLAGETQYF. CDR3 sequence (DNA): TGTGCCAGCAGCTTAGTTGGACTAGCGGGCGAGACCCAGTACTTC.

This clonotype was seen many times. The chain recombines TRBV12-3 or TRBV12-4 with TRBJ2-1; the D call may be TRBD1 or TRBD2 (5 bases each). V lost 1 base and J 0 bases, leaving 7 bases between the germline ends. This CDR3 is built from 15 residues. The CDR3 reads CASSLGDASYNEQFF. For the CDR3, the DNA is TGTGCCAGCAGTTTAGGGGACGCCTCCTACAATGAGCAGTTCTTC.

V and J are TRBV12-3 or TRBV12-4 and TRBJ2-5; D remains ambiguous. V was cut by 6 bases and J by 0 bases, with 11 bases left in between. CDR3 length: 14 amino acids. CDR3 sequence: CASRLTSYQETQYF. The CDR3 DNA sequence: TGTGCCAGCAGACTAACTTCGTACCAAGAGACCCAGTACTTC.

This clonotype has a handful of counts. The genes are TRBV11-1 and TRBJ2-2, with 11 bases matching TRBD2. Germline CDR1 SGHAT, CDR2 FQDESV (reference sequence). The CDR3 sequence is 18 residues long. V dropped 4 bases and J dropped 4; count of bases not matched to a gene: 11. The CDR3 sequence is CASSSRTSGLHPTGELFF. The CDR3 nucleotides read TGTGCCAGCAGCTCAAGGACTAGCGGGCTGCACCCCACCGGGGAGCTGTTTTTT. The complete variable domain, with remaining parts taken from reference TRBV11-1 and TRBJ2-2, reads EAEVAQSPRYKITEKSQAVAFWCDPISGHATLYWYRQILGQGPELLVQFQDESVVDDSQLPKDRFSAERLKGVDSTLKIQPAELGDSAMYLCASSSRTSGLHPTGELFFGEGSRLTVL.

This clonotype was picked up a small number of times. CDR3 DNA: TGTGCCAGCAGCTACTTGGGGACAGGTTACGAGCAGTACGTC. Amino acid sequence: CASSYLGTGYEQYV. The rearrangement links TRBV5-5 to TRBJ2-7; 8 nucleotides match TRBD1. The V segment lost 3 bases and the J segment 4 bases; nucleotides outside the gene matches: 6. The CDR3 runs to 14 residues. CDR1 and CDR2 from the germline V gene are SGHKS and YYEKEE (reference sequence).

This clonotype was seen only a few times. The genes are TRBV7-6 and TRBJ2-3; D is tentatively TRBD1 or TRBD2 (5 bases each). The CDR3 contains 17 residues. The V and J ends lost 0 bases and 0 bases respectively, with 13 bases between them. Looked up from germline, CDR1 is SGHVS and CDR2 is FNYEAQ. The CDR3 here is CASSLAGEHPSTDTQYF. The DNA for the CDR3 is TGTGCCAGCAGCTTAGCGGGGGAGCACCCTAGCACAGATACGCAGTATTTT.

This clonotype was seen ten or more times. The V and J genes are TRBV6-2 or TRBV6-3 and TRBJ2-1; weak D call: TRBD1 (5 bases). Between the trimmed V and J ends, which lost 6 bases and 8 bases, there was a span of 11 bases. The CDR3 runs 12 residues. The germline CDR1 and CDR2 sequences are MNHEY and SVGEGT. DNA of the CDR3: TGTGCCAGCAGACCACAGGATCATGAGCAGTTCTTC. Its protein is CASRPQDHEQFF.

This clonotype was found many times. The V and J genes are TRBV11-2 and TRBJ1-4; 9 bases map to TRBD1. The ends lost 2 bases at V and 3 bases at J; junction bases unmatched: 4. The CDR3 covers 16 residues. CDR1 and CDR2 from the germline V gene are SGHAT and FQNNGV. The DNA for the CDR3 is TGTGCCAGCAGCTTATCTGGGACAGGGCCTAATGAAAAACTGTTTTTT. Its protein is CASSLSGTGPNEKLFF.

This chain uses TRBV2 with TRBJ2-1; 7 nucleotides line up with TRBD2. This CDR3 has 16 residues. The V and J ends lost 8 bases and 5 bases, in that order; junction bases with no gene match: 15. The V gene's germline CDR1 is SNHLY and CDR2 FYNNEI. CDR3 coding DNA: TGTGCCAGCTCCCCGGGGTCAGCGGGGAGAGACAATGAGCAGTTCTTC. Protein sequence: CASSPGSAGRDNEQFF.

V is TRBV5-1 and J is TRBJ1-1; D not certain. Per germline, CDR1 SGHRS and CDR2 YFSETQ. Between the trimmed V and J ends, which lost 1 base and 3 bases, there was a span of 7 bases. The length of the CDR3 is 13 residues. CDR3 loop: CASSLKRDTEAFF. CDR3 coding DNA: TGCGCCAGCAGCTTGAAAAGGGACACTGAAGCTTTCTTT.

This clonotype turned up a few times. The V gene is TRBV5-1, the J gene TRBJ2-2; 9 positions match TRBD1. Trimming removed 7 bases from V and 6 bases from J; junction bases left unmatched: 13. CDR3 size: 16 residues. Germline V gene lookup returns CDR1 SGHRS and CDR2 YFSETQ. Written as DNA, the CDR3 is TGCGCCAGCTGCCGCCCGACAGGGGGAATTGCCGGGGAGCTGTTTTTT. As protein: CASCRPTGGIAGELFF.

This clonotype occurred many times. CDR3 amino acids: CAISGGKGSGNEQFF. The DNA for the CDR3 is TGTGCCATCAGTGGAGGGAAGGGGAGTGGCAATGAGCAGTTCTTC. This chain connects TRBV10-3 to TRBJ2-1; D is perhaps TRBD1 or TRBD2 (5 bases each). Trimming stripped 4 bases from V and 6 bases from J, with 16 bases between. This CDR3 spans 15 amino acids. Germline values: CDR1 ENHRY, CDR2 SYGVKD.

V usage is TRBV5-1 and J usage is TRBJ2-7; 12 bases fit TRBD2. The V and J ends lost 0 bases and 4 bases, in that order; junction bases with no gene match: 5. Germline V gene lookup returns CDR1 SGHRS and CDR2 YFSETQ. This CDR3 is 16 amino acids long. CDR3 region: CASSLAVTSGSYEQYF. CDR3 nucleotide sequence: TGCGCCAGCAGCTTGGCCGTGACTAGCGGGAGTTACGAGCAGTACTTC.

This clonotype appeared once. The CDR3 reads CASSVATGWGTGELFF. CDR3 in DNA: TGTGCCAGCAGCGTAGCAACAGGGTGGGGCACCGGGGAGCTGTTTTTT. The rearrangement joins TRBV9 to TRBJ2-2, with a possible D match to TRBD1 (6 bases). The V end was cut by 0 bases, the J end by 4 bases, with 13 bases between. Germline V lookup: CDR1 SGDLS, CDR2 YYNGEE. This CDR3 spans 16 amino acids.

This clonotype occurred a few times. This rearrangement joins TRBV20-1 to TRBJ2-5; TRBD2 aligns across 8 bases. The CDR3 contains 17 residues. V shed 1 base, J shed 2 bases, and the junction held 12 bases outside the gene matches. In germline, CDR1 is DFQATT, CDR2 SNEGSKA (reference sequence). CDR3 DNA: TGCAGTGCTAGAGGCCCATTCCAGCGGGGGATGCAAGAGACCCAGTACTTC. Its translation: CSARGPFQRGMQETQYF.

This clonotype has a count of ten or more. The chain joins TRBV29-1 to TRBJ1-1, with no clear D. Germline V gives CDR1 SQVTM, CDR2 ANQGSEA. V lost 7 bases, J lost 8 bases, and 11 bases lay in between. This CDR3 is built from 10 residues. The CDR3 DNA is TGCAGCGCCCCCGGGAGAGAAGCTTTCTTT. This codes for CSAPGREAFF.

CDR3 in amino acids: CASSQEAGGIRDTQYF. DNA for the CDR3: TGCGCCAGCAGCCAAGAAGCGGGGGGAATCAGAGATACGCAGTATTTT. V gene TRBV4-1 combines with J gene TRBJ2-3; 9 nucleotides agree with TRBD2. This CDR3 has 16 amino acids. Losses at the gene ends were 0 bases for V and 5 bases for J; bases not matched to a gene: 6. Germline CDR1 is MGHRA and CDR2 is YSYEKL.

The chain has TRBV18 and TRBJ2-6; 7 bases map to TRBD1. The germline CDR1 and CDR2 sequences are KGHSH and LQKENI. The CDR3 has 13 residues. V shed 5 bases, J shed 8 bases, and the junction held 3 bases outside the gene matches. The CDR3 sequence: CASSGDSSNVLTF. The CDR3 bases are TGTGCCAGCTCAGGGGACAGTTCCAACGTCCTGACTTTC.

This chain uses TRBV21-1 with TRBJ1-5; the D segment call TRBD1 is taken from the table without a DNA check. TRBV21-1 is designated a pseudogene. The CDR3 spans 14 residues. The chain's CDR3 is CASSDGQGNQPQHF. The CDR3 bases are TGTGCCAGCAGCGACGGACAGGGGAATCAGCCCCAGCATTTT.

The chain couples TRBV5-1 to TRBJ2-1; 8 nucleotides align to TRBD1. Trimming removed 4 bases from V and 7 bases from J; junction bases left unmatched: 7. Germline loops: CDR1 SGHRS, CDR2 YFSETQ. This CDR3 region has 14 residues. The CDR3 spells CASSATGESNEQFF. The CDR3 nucleotides read TGCGCCAGCAGCGCGACAGGGGAGAGTAATGAGCAGTTCTTC.

This clonotype has just a few counts. The gene calls are TRBV5-1 and TRBJ2-3; D may be TRBD1 (6 bases). V was shortened by 4 bases and J by 0 bases, with 9 bases between the two germline ends. The CDR3 is made up of 14 amino acids. Germline V gene lookup returns CDR1 SGHRS and CDR2 YFSETQ. The CDR3 bases are TGCGCCAGCAGCGATGGACAGAGCACAGATACGCAGTATTTT. Its protein product is CASSDGQSTDTQYF.

This clonotype was counted between two and nine times. The chain employs TRBV5-1 and TRBJ2-3; D unresolved. In germline, CDR1 is SGHRS, CDR2 YFSETQ. The V end lost 2 bases, the J end lost 5 bases, and 9 bases lay between the germline ends. The CDR3 has 13 residues. The CDR3 reads CASSFGSQDTQYF. CDR3 coding DNA: TGCGCCAGCAGCTTCGGCAGTCAAGATACGCAGTATTTT.